The 21 T cell receptor beta chains reported below all come from one sample, sequenced in a study of cytomegalovirus exposure and HLA in healthy donors. It was with 60 Vbeta and 13 Jbeta primers that the PCR ran. The method was immunoSEQ multiplex PCR; TCRdb's version includes in-frame clones alone and lacks a portion of them. Here the sample spans 200,000 to 250,000 clones, approximately 79% being singletons. Material for sequencing was PBMCs. These receptors came from a girl aged 2-10 years in good health and CMV-seronegative.

The gene calls are TRBV25-1 and TRBJ1-2; D gene uncertain. The CDR3 is made up of 15 amino acids. V gave up 3 bases and J gave up 8 bases, with 19 bases separating them. The V gene's germline CDR1 is MGHDK and CDR2 SYGVNS. CDR3 nucleotide sequence: TGTGCCAGCAGTGATCAGGAGGAAGTGCCTGGGGGCTACACCTTC. Translating it yields CASSDQEEVPGGYTF.

The V gene is TRBV5-4, the J gene TRBJ2-3; D might be TRBD1 (6 bases). Germline CDR1 reads SGHNT; CDR2 reads YYREEE (reference sequence). V was trimmed by 2 bases and J by 6 bases, leaving 7 bases between them. The CDR3 is made up of 12 amino acids. The CDR3 DNA follows: TGTGCCAGCAGCTTAGGACAGGATACGCAGTATTTT. It encodes CASSLGQDTQYF. Combining the CDR3 with reference TRBV5-4 and TRBJ2-3 gives the whole variable domain ETGVTQSPTHLIKTRGQQVTLRCSSQSGHNTVSWYQQALGQGPQFIFQYYREEENGRGNFPPRFSGLQFPNYSSELNVNALELDDSALYLCASSLGQDTQYFGPGTRLTVL.

J is TRBJ1-2 and V is TRBV7-9; D is unresolved. Per the germline V gene, CDR1 is SEHNR and CDR2 is FQNEAQ (reference sequence). V shed 1 base and J shed 8 bases, with 14 bases lying between them. CDR3 length: 14 amino acids. DNA of the CDR3: TGTGCCAGCAGCTTAGAATACAGTCCCCAGGGCTACACCTTC. It is translated as CASSLEYSPQGYTF.

The chain carries TRBV30 and TRBJ1-1; no definite D call. V dropped 1 base and J dropped 3 bases, with 6 bases sitting between them. Germline assignment: CDR1 GTSNPN and CDR2 SVGIG (reference sequence). This CDR3 is built from 12 residues. The CDR3 sequence is CAWSGRYTEAFF. The DNA of the CDR3 is TGTGCCTGGAGTGGGAGGTACACTGAAGCTTTCTTT.

This clone was found a few times. This chain connects TRBV5-1 to TRBJ2-1, with 7 bases identical to TRBD1. CDR3 length: 15 residues. Germline V gives CDR1 SGHRS, CDR2 YFSETQ. Unmatched junction bases numbered 7, after V lost 3 bases and J lost 4 bases. CDR3 region: CASSSPPGQYNEQFF. CDR3 bases: TGCGCCAGCAGCTCCCCACCGGGACAGTACAATGAGCAGTTCTTC.

The chain has TRBV21-1 and TRBJ2-7; TRBD2, the table's D call, was not compared with the DNA. TRBV21-1 corresponds to a pseudogene. The CDR3 length is 20 residues. The DNA of the CDR3 is TGTGCCAGCAGCAAAGGGCGGGGGTGTGGGAGGCATAGGCCGTGGCACGAGCAGTACTTC. It yields the protein CASSKGRGCGRHRPWHEQYF.

The chain uses TRBV2 and TRBJ2-2; 12 nucleotides match TRBD2. Trimming cost V 6 bases and J 7 bases; bases outside gene matches: 6. This CDR3 spans 15 amino acids. The germline gives CDR1 SNHLY, CDR2 FYNNEI. The CDR3 loop is CASRRTSGTVGELFF. The DNA for the CDR3 is TGTGCCAGCAGGAGGACTAGCGGGACTGTCGGGGAGCTGTTTTTT.

The chain recombines TRBV5-6 with TRBJ1-4; maybe TRBD1 (5 bases). Per germline, CDR1 SGHDT and CDR2 YYEEEE. The CDR3 is made up of 16 amino acids. Trimming removed 4 bases at V and 0 bases at J, with 13 bases between. CDR3: CASSPAGLTTNEKLFF. DNA of the CDR3: TGTGCCAGCAGCCCGGCGGGACTGACAACTAATGAAAAACTGTTTTTT.

This clone was seen a few times. The V and J genes are TRBV19 and TRBJ2-1; the match to TRBD2 covers 10 bases. The V and J ends lost 3 bases and 0 bases, in that order; junction bases with no gene match: 8. The CDR3 has 18 residues. Germline V gives CDR1 LNHDA, CDR2 SQIVND (reference sequence). The CDR3 is CASSIASGRDSSYNEQFF. The CDR3 DNA reads TGTGCCAGTAGTATCGCCAGCGGGAGGGACAGCTCCTACAATGAGCAGTTCTTC. The whole variable domain, filled in from reference TRBV19 and TRBJ2-1, reads DGGITQSPKYLFRKEGQNVTLSCEQNLNHDAMYWYRQDPGQGLRLIYYSQIVNDFQKGDIAEGYSVSREKKESFPLTVTSAQKNPTAFYLCASSIASGRDSSYNEQFFGPGTRLTVL.

This chain uses TRBV5-6 with TRBJ2-6; weak D call: TRBD1 (6 bases). V was cut by 2 bases and J by 0 bases, with 12 bases left in between. Germline V gene data show CDR1 as SGHDT and CDR2 as YYEEEE. The CDR3 is 17 amino acids. The CDR3 protein is CASSLQGPSSGANVLTF. The CDR3 DNA is TGTGCCAGCAGCTTACAGGGACCGAGCTCTGGGGCCAACGTCCTGACTTTC.

The chain uses TRBV11-2 and TRBJ2-7, with D uncertain. Trimming removed 0 bases at V and 3 bases at J, with 9 bases between. The CDR3 totals 14 residues. The germline CDR1 and CDR2 sequences are SGHAT and FQNNGV. This chain's CDR3 is CASSLEHTLYEQYF. The CDR3 DNA reads as TGTGCCAGCAGCTTAGAACATACCCTCTACGAGCAGTACTTC.

The chain has TRBV5-1 and TRBJ2-7; TRBD2 matches at 10 bases. Trimming at V came to 3 bases and at J to 3 bases, leaving 12 bases not matched to a gene. Germline CDR1 SGHRS, CDR2 YFSETQ. The CDR3 totals 17 residues. Here the CDR3 reads CASSSTLAGTQFYEQYF. CDR3 nucleotides: TGCGCCAGCAGCTCGACACTAGCGGGGACCCAATTCTACGAGCAGTACTTC.

The chain has TRBV5-4 and TRBJ1-2; a possible D gene is TRBD1 (5 bases). The V gene's germline CDR1 is SGHNT and CDR2 YYREEE (reference sequence). V was cut by 4 bases and J by 4 bases, with 14 bases left in between. The CDR3 sequence is 14 residues long. CDR3 coding DNA: TGTGCCAGCAGCCTCCACGGGACTGTCTATGGCTACACCTTC. It encodes CASSLHGTVYGYTF.

The rearrangement links TRBV5-1 to TRBJ2-3, with 11 nucleotides matching TRBD2. This CDR3 is built from 19 residues. Germline trimming cut 1 base from V and 0 bases from J; bases unmatched to any gene: 10. The germline gives CDR1 SGHRS, CDR2 YFSETQ. CDR3 sequence reads: CASSLRSPSGRFSTDTQYF. CDR3 in DNA: TGCGCCAGCAGCTTGAGGTCACCTAGCGGGAGGTTTAGCACAGATACGCAGTATTTT.

V and J are TRBV12-5 and TRBJ1-1; D remains unclear. The germline V and J ends were trimmed by 4 bases and 11 bases, with 14 bases remaining between them. CDR1 and CDR2 (germline): LGHNT, FRNRAP. The CDR3 contains 12 residues. The DNA for the CDR3 is TGTGCTAGTGGTTCTGGACCCGGGGTGGCTTTCTTT. Translating it yields CASGSGPGVAFF.

The chain couples TRBV7-9 to TRBJ1-2; the D gene is possibly TRBD1 (6 bases). Trimming removed 5 bases from V and 5 bases from J, with 12 bases in between. The germline gives CDR1 SEHNR, CDR2 FQNEAQ (reference sequence). The CDR3 totals 13 residues. CDR3 in DNA: TGTGCCAGCAGCCAAAACAGGGTATATGGCTACACCTTC. This codes for CASSQNRVYGYTF.

The chain joins TRBV7-6 to TRBJ2-1; D is unresolved. CDR3 length equals 12 residues. The V gene lost 2 bases and the J gene lost 8 bases, with 7 bases spanning the gap. Germline lookup yields CDR1 SGHVS and CDR2 FNYEAQ. Here the CDR3 reads CASSLIEDEQFF. In DNA, the CDR3 is TGTGCCAGCAGCTTAATAGAGGATGAGCAGTTCTTC.

The V call is TRBV27, the J call TRBJ1-1; D not certain. From germline, CDR1 is MNHEY and CDR2 SMNVEV (reference sequence). V lost 1 base to trimming and J lost 5 bases, with 14 bases between them. The CDR3 length is 15 residues. The CDR3 DNA sequence: TGTGCCAGCAGTTTATACGACTCTGCTAATACTGAAGCTTTCTTT. Protein sequence: CASSLYDSANTEAFF.

The CDR3 spells CASSFPSGEQYF. CDR3 DNA sequence: TGTGCCAGCAGCTTTCCGTCCGGCGAGCAGTACTTC. The V gene is TRBV5-5, the J gene TRBJ2-7; no firm D call. The germline V gene encodes CDR1 SGHKS and CDR2 YYEKEE (reference sequence). V shed 2 bases and J shed 6 bases, with 9 bases lying between them. The CDR3 contains 12 residues.

This chain links TRBV6-1 with TRBJ2-3; 8 bases match TRBD2. The junction had 5 bases not matched to a gene; V was cut back by 1 base and J by 2 bases. Germline assignment: CDR1 MNHNS and CDR2 SASEGT. The CDR3 is 16 residues long. In DNA, the CDR3 is TGTGCCAGCAGTGAAGATTCGGGGGGGGTCACAGATACGCAGTATTTT. Protein: CASSEDSGGVTDTQYF.

The chain has TRBV30 and TRBJ1-1; the D gene is possibly TRBD1 (5 bases). Germline CDR1 and CDR2: GTSNPN and SVGIG (reference sequence). The CDR3 spans 12 residues. V lost 2 bases to trimming and J lost 7 bases, with 11 bases between them. CDR3 sequence: CAWSYDSYEAFF. The CDR3 DNA reads TGTGCCTGGAGTTACGACAGTTATGAAGCTTTCTTT.